Presented here are 27 T cell receptor beta chains from one specimen sequenced in a study of shared clonotypes between healthy human individuals. Assay used: immunoSEQ multiplex PCR; TCRdb lists only in-frame clones, some missing. The sample shows about 2 million clones, less than 95% of them seen only once. Cells designated naive CD8 were CD45RO-negative and were positively selected for CCR7, with terminally differentiated effector memory CD45RA+ cells excluded. The source material was naive CD8+ T cells sorted from blood. These receptors all come from a man in his late teens or twenties in good health.

This chain connects TRBV9 to TRBJ2-3; no clear D gene. The CDR3 is 17 amino acids. V was trimmed by 0 bases and J by 0 bases, leaving 14 bases between them. The germline CDR1 and CDR2 sequences are SGDLS and YYNGEE. This CDR3 reads CASSVAGAPASTDTQYF. Here the CDR3 DNA reads TGTGCCAGCAGCGTAGCTGGAGCCCCTGCTAGCACAGATACGCAGTATTTT.

This chain connects TRBV6-1 to TRBJ2-3; TRBD1 might be the D (6 bases). Germline CDR1 reads MNHNS; CDR2 reads SASEGT. Trimming left V 7 bases short and J 4 bases short, with 18 bases between. The CDR3 totals 15 residues. The CDR3 protein is CASTQWKQGADTQYF. CDR3 sequence (DNA): TGTGCCAGCACTCAATGGAAACAGGGAGCAGATACGCAGTATTTT.

The genes are TRBV7-3 and TRBJ1-2; no reliable D call. The CDR3 length is 13 residues. Germline values: CDR1 SGHTA, CDR2 FQGTGA. The germline V and J ends were trimmed by 4 bases and 8 bases, with 14 bases remaining between them. CDR3 loop: CASSSGPFRGYTF. CDR3 nucleotide sequence: TGTGCCAGCAGCTCCGGGCCTTTTAGGGGCTACACCTTC. Based on the CDR3 plus reference TRBV7-3 and TRBJ1-2, the full variable domain is GAGVSQTPSNKVTEKGKYVELRCDPISGHTALYWYRQSLGQGPEFLIYFQGTGAADDSGLPNDRFFAVRPEGSVSTLKIQRTERGDSAVYLCASSSGPFRGYTFGSGTRLTVV.

As regards this clone: One end of the junction fails to match germline, which may point to a read error. The chain is built from TRBV5-1 and TRBJ1-4; D is perhaps TRBD1 (5 bases). The CDR3 totals 15 residues. CDR1 and CDR2 (germline): SGHRS, YFSETQ. The CDR3 region is CASSVGPSTNEKLFF. CDR3 bases: TGCGCCAGCAGCGTGGGACCCTCAACCAATGAAAAACTGTTTTTT.

The rearrangement joins TRBV7-9 to TRBJ2-7; 12 nucleotides match TRBD2. Germline CDR1 SEHNR, CDR2 FQNEAQ (reference sequence). The CDR3 is 18 residues long. The J segment lost 6 bases and the V segment lost 1 base, leaving 13 bases of the junction unmatched. The CDR3 loop reads CASSLEGLAGGPLSEQYF. The CDR3 DNA sequence: TGTGCCAGCAGCTTAGAGGGTCTAGCGGGAGGGCCGCTAAGCGAGCAGTACTTC.

This clone showed up just once. This sequence joins TRBV7-2 and TRBJ2-3, with D hard to call. Germline values: CDR1 SGHTA, CDR2 FQGNSA. Trimming cost V 1 base and J 4 bases, with 12 bases left between them. The CDR3 is 15 amino acids. CDR3 region: CASSLEPGAADTQYF. The CDR3 DNA reads as TGTGCCAGCAGCTTAGAGCCTGGAGCCGCAGATACGCAGTATTTT.

This clone was seen just once. The chain recombines TRBV6-5 with TRBJ1-5; 11 bases map to TRBD1. With V trimmed by 4 bases and J by 3 bases, 5 bases remained unmatched. This CDR3 region has 16 residues. CDR1 MNHEY and CDR2 SVGAGI come from the germline V gene. Here the CDR3 DNA reads TGTGCCAGCAGTTCCGGGACAGGGGGTTTCAATCAGCCCCAGCATTTT. Translated, it gives CASSSGTGGFNQPQHF.

The rearrangement uses TRBV11-2 and TRBJ2-1; D not resolved. This CDR3 region has 14 residues. The germline V gene encodes CDR1 SGHAT and CDR2 FQNNGV. The V end lost 1 base, the J end lost 10 bases, and 14 bases lay between the germline ends. The CDR3 protein is CASSLGGLPREQFF. In DNA form, the CDR3 reads TGTGCCAGCAGCTTAGGAGGCCTACCCCGGGAGCAGTTCTTC.

The chain carries TRBV11-2 and TRBJ2-7; 8 bases line up with TRBD1. CDR3 length equals 16 residues. The V and J ends lost 3 bases and 5 bases, in that order; junction bases with no gene match: 12. Germline CDR1 and CDR2: SGHAT and FQNNGV. The CDR3 reads CASSLWPRQGTHEQYF. CDR3 bases: TGTGCCAGCAGCTTGTGGCCGAGACAGGGGACCCACGAGCAGTACTTC. The full variable domain, completed using reference TRBV11-2 and TRBJ2-7, is EAGVAQSPRYKIIEKRQSVAFWCNPISGHATLYWYQQILGQGPKLLIQFQNNGVVDDSQLPKDRFSAERLKGVDSTLKIQPAKLEDSAVYLCASSLWPRQGTHEQYFGPGTRLTVT.

The chain has TRBV19 and TRBJ2-7, with 8 bases that match TRBD1. Trimming removed 6 bases from V and 6 bases from J; junction bases left unmatched: 13. CDR3 length: 15 amino acids. Germline assignment: CDR1 LNHDA and CDR2 SQIVND (reference sequence). Here the CDR3 reads CASSLRGPGTGEQYF. The CDR3 region has the DNA TGTGCCAGTAGCCTCAGGGGGCCGGGAACGGGCGAGCAGTACTTC.

The chain is built from TRBV2 and TRBJ2-5, with 14 nucleotides matching TRBD2. The CDR3 covers 15 residues. With 6 bases clipped from V and 4 bases from J, the junction kept 4 bases outside the gene matches. CDR1 and CDR2 from the germline V gene are SNHLY and FYNNEI. CDR3 DNA: TGTGCCAGCAGGGTAGGGACTAGCGGGAGAGAGACCCAGTACTTC. Translating gives CASRVGTSGRETQYF.

Only a few counts were recorded for this clone. The V call is TRBV27, the J call TRBJ1-5; D may be TRBD1 (6 bases). CDR1 and CDR2 (germline): MNHEY, SMNVEV (reference sequence). Deletions cut 5 bases from V and 3 bases from J, with 14 bases between. This CDR3 is built from 15 residues. The CDR3 DNA reads as TGTGCCAGCAGTCCGTTGGACAGCTCCAATCAGCCCCAGCATTTT. Its protein product is CASSPLDSSNQPQHF.

J is TRBJ2-7 and V is TRBV30, with 9 positions matching TRBD2. Trimming took 1 base from V and 4 from J; bases not matched to a gene: 14. The CDR3 extends over 17 amino acids. Germline V lookup: CDR1 GTSNPN, CDR2 SVGIG (reference sequence). Here the CDR3 reads CAWSEGLETSGGYEQYF. In DNA form, the CDR3 reads TGTGCCTGGAGTGAAGGCTTAGAGACTAGCGGAGGGTACGAGCAGTACTTC.

The chain carries TRBV9 and TRBJ2-3, with D hard to call. The CDR3 has 13 amino acids. The V end was cut by 4 bases, the J end by 2 bases, with 8 bases between. Germline CDR1 SGDLS, CDR2 YYNGEE. The CDR3 DNA sequence: TGTGCCAGCAGCCTGTGGGACACAGATACGCAGTATTTT. It specifies CASSLWDTDTQYF. The whole variable domain, filled in from reference TRBV9 and TRBJ2-3, reads DSGVTQTPKHLITATGQRVTLRCSPRSGDLSVYWYQQSLDQGLQFLIQYYNGEERAKGNILERFSAQQFPDLHSELNLSSLELGDSALYFCASSLWDTDTQYFGPGTRLTVL.

The chain carries TRBV5-1 and TRBJ1-1, with a weak D call TRBD1 (5 bases). Germline V gene sequence: CDR1 SGHRS, CDR2 YFSETQ. The V and J ends lost 6 bases and 4 bases respectively, with 16 bases between them. This CDR3 contains 14 residues. The CDR3 DNA is TGCGCCAGCACCGACTACGGGGGGTCCACTGAAGCTTTCTTT. This translates into CASTDYGGSTEAFF.

The chain joins TRBV30 to TRBJ1-4, with TRBD1 as a possible D gene (5 bases). The CDR3 runs to 13 residues. Germline CDR1 reads GTSNPN; CDR2 reads SVGIG (reference sequence). The V gene lost 3 bases and the J gene lost 8 bases, with 13 bases spanning the gap. The CDR3 coding sequence is TGTGCCTGGAGGGGGGTTCTAAACGAAAAACTGTTTTTT. Protein product: CAWRGVLNEKLFF. Combining the CDR3 with reference TRBV30 and TRBJ1-4 gives the whole variable domain SQTIHQWPATLVQPVGSPLSLECTVEGTSNPNLYWYRQAAGRGLQLLFYSVGIGQISSEVPQNLSASRPQDRQFILSSKKLLLSDSGFYLCAWRGVLNEKLFFGSGTQLSVL.

Comments on this clone: This sample also contains other DNA sequences that code for the same CDR3. The V gene is TRBV30, the J gene TRBJ1-4, with a possible D match to TRBD1 (5 bases). With 1 base removed from V and 8 bases from J, the gap between germline ends came to 17 bases. Germline V gene sequence: CDR1 GTSNPN, CDR2 SVGIG (reference sequence). This CDR3 contains 15 residues. The CDR3 nucleotides read TGTGCCTGGAGTGCCCACGGGACGGGGGGGGAAAAACTGTTTTTT. As protein: CAWSAHGTGGEKLFF.

The J gene is TRBJ1-2, the V gene TRBV7-9; D might be TRBD1 (6 bases). Germline V lookup: CDR1 SEHNR, CDR2 FQNEAQ (reference sequence). Trimming pared 0 bases from V and 6 bases from J, leaving 11 bases between. The CDR3 has 14 residues. For the CDR3, the DNA is TGTGCCAGCAGCTTAGCGGTGCCAGGGGATGGCTACACCTTC. This gives the protein CASSLAVPGDGYTF.

The J gene is TRBJ2-7, the V gene TRBV5-4, with 10 bases matching TRBD1. CDR1 is SGHNT and CDR2 is YYREEE in the germline V gene (reference sequence). The CDR3 loop spans 17 amino acids. Trimming at V came to 4 bases and at J to 1 base, leaving 11 bases not matched to a gene. This chain's CDR3 is CASSPATGGALSYEQYF. In DNA form, the CDR3 reads TGTGCCAGCAGCCCGGCGACAGGGGGCGCCTTATCCTACGAGCAGTACTTC.

This clone came up once. The chain couples TRBV4-1 to TRBJ1-2, with 8 bases matching TRBD1. V dropped 0 bases and J dropped 5; count of bases not matched to a gene: 20. Germline loops: CDR1 MGHRA, CDR2 YSYEKL. The CDR3 is 20 residues long. The CDR3 DNA reads as TGCGCCAGCAGCCAAGACCTGCGCCGGGACAGGCTTTACGGACGTTATGGCTACACCTTC. Translated: CASSQDLRRDRLYGRYGYTF.

This chain connects TRBV9 to TRBJ2-3; 8 nucleotides line up with TRBD2. The V gene's germline CDR1 is SGDLS and CDR2 YYNGEE. Unmatched junction bases numbered 8, after V lost 4 bases and J lost 4 bases. The CDR3 extends over 15 amino acids. CDR3 protein: CASSTFGGGPDTQYF. The CDR3 DNA follows: TGTGCCAGCAGCACCTTTGGCGGGGGGCCAGATACGCAGTATTTT.

This sequence joins TRBV7-9 and TRBJ2-4, with TRBD2 as a possible D gene (6 bases). This CDR3 is 15 amino acids long. Germline values: CDR1 SEHNR, CDR2 FQNEAQ (reference sequence). V lost 5 bases and J 6 bases, leaving 17 bases between the germline ends. CDR3 sequence: CASSPPRGSGNIQYF. Written as DNA, the CDR3 is TGTGCCAGCAGCCCCCCCCGGGGGTCGGGAAACATTCAGTACTTC.

This clone is a singleton in its sample. This chain uses TRBV7-9 with TRBJ2-2; 8 bases match TRBD1. The CDR3 consists of 15 residues. CDR1 is SEHNR, CDR2 FQNEAQ, per germline (reference sequence). V gave up 5 bases and J gave up 7 bases; unmatched junction bases: 9. CDR3 nucleotide sequence: TGTGCCAGCAGCCCCCGGACAGGGAAGGACGGGGAGCTGTTTTTT. It codes for CASSPRTGKDGELFF. The variable domain in full, with the rest retrieved from reference TRBV7-9 and TRBJ2-2, is DTGVSQNPRHKITKRGQNVTFRCDPISEHNRLYWYRQTLGQGPEFLTYFQNEAQLEKSRLLSDRFSAERPKGSFSTLEIQRTEQGDSAMYLCASSPRTGKDGELFFGEGSRLTVL.

The chain employs TRBV10-3 and TRBJ2-5, with D possibly being TRBD1 (6 bases). This CDR3 comprises 14 residues. V lost 3 bases to trimming and J lost 1 base, with 9 bases between them. Germline V lookup: CDR1 ENHRY, CDR2 SYGVKD. CDR3 in DNA: TGTGCCATCAGTGACAGGGGTTCCCAAGAGACCCAGTACTTC. Its translation is CAISDRGSQETQYF.

A remark on this clone: The same CDR3 also results from other DNA sequences found in this sample. The chain combines TRBV5-4 with TRBJ2-5, with 7 bases fitting TRBD2. Unmatched junction bases numbered 7, after V lost 4 bases and J lost 4 bases. CDR3 length equals 14 residues. Germline lookup yields CDR1 SGHNT and CDR2 YYREEE (reference sequence). This CDR3 is CASSPSWGGETQYF. Written as DNA, the CDR3 is TGTGCCAGCAGCCCGAGCTGGGGGGGAGAGACCCAGTACTTC. Full variable domain (rest looked up from reference TRBV5-4 and TRBJ2-5): ETGVTQSPTHLIKTRGQQVTLRCSSQSGHNTVSWYQQALGQGPQFIFQYYREEENGRGNFPPRFSGLQFPNYSSELNVNALELDDSALYLCASSPSWGGETQYFGPGTRLLVL.

The chain combines TRBV4-3 with TRBJ2-7; 11 bases line up with TRBD2. V shed 1 base, J shed 2 bases, and the junction held 4 bases outside the gene matches. The CDR3 spans 16 residues. Germline lookup yields CDR1 LGHNA and CDR2 YSLEER. Written as DNA, the CDR3 is TGCGCCAGCAGCCAAGGGCGACTAGCGGGGACCTACGAGCAGTACTTC. Encoded protein: CASSQGRLAGTYEQYF.

This chain connects TRBV7-2 to TRBJ2-5; the D gene is possibly TRBD2 (6 bases). This CDR3 spans 14 amino acids. The ends were cut back, 3 bases at V and 5 bases at J, with 13 bases in the middle. Germline CDR1 reads SGHTA; CDR2 reads FQGNSA. The CDR3 DNA follows: TGTGCCAGCAGCTTGACGGGAGATATGGAGACCCAGTACTTC. This sequence encodes CASSLTGDMETQYF.